This passage covers 16 T cell receptor beta chains from one sample sequenced in a study of cytomegalovirus exposure and HLA in healthy donors. PCR amplification relied on 60 Vbeta primers (plus 13 Jbeta primers). Sequencing used immunoSEQ multiplex PCR; TCRdb keeps in-frame clones, though not all of them. The sample carries 100,000 to 150,000 clones, around four fifths recorded once. Sequenced sample: PBMCs. Every receptor here comes from a woman aged 35 to 49 in good health and CMV-seropositive.

The genes are TRBV6-5 and TRBJ1-2, with TRBD1 as a possible D gene (5 bases). V was shortened by 5 bases and J by 5 bases, with 6 bases between the two germline ends. This CDR3 is built from 11 residues. Germline CDR1 is MNHEY and CDR2 is SVGAGI. In DNA form, the CDR3 reads TGTGCCAGCAGTGGGGCTTATGGCTACACCTTC. The encoded protein is CASSGAYGYTF.

In its sample, this clone was seen a few times. The V gene is TRBV4-3, the J gene TRBJ2-7; 12 bases align to TRBD2. Germline lookup yields CDR1 LGHNA and CDR2 YSLEER. CDR3 length: 15 residues. J lost 3 bases, V lost 5 bases, and 5 bases had no gene match. CDR3 bases: TGCGCCAGCAGCACGGGACTAGCGGGTAGCTACGAGCAGTACTTC. Translated: CASSTGLAGSYEQYF.

The rearrangement uses TRBV5-4 and TRBJ2-4; no reliable D call. The V and J ends lost 4 bases and 1 base respectively, with 9 bases between them. The CDR3 consists of 14 residues. Looked up from germline, CDR1 is SGHNT and CDR2 is YYREEE (reference sequence). The CDR3 protein is CASSRLEAKNIQYF. The CDR3 coding sequence is TGTGCCAGCAGCCGCTTGGAGGCCAAAAACATTCAGTACTTC.

This chain uses TRBV19 with TRBJ2-2; no reliable D call. The CDR3 has 15 residues. V lost 3 bases, J lost 2 bases, and 10 bases lay in between. Per the germline V gene, CDR1 is LNHDA and CDR2 is SQIVND (reference sequence). CDR3 sequence reads: CASSIKQLNTGELFF. The CDR3 DNA follows: TGTGCCAGTAGTATTAAACAATTAAACACCGGGGAGCTGTTTTTT.

This clone was observed a few times. J is TRBJ1-1 and V is TRBV30, with 8 bases fitting TRBD1. CDR1 is GTSNPN and CDR2 is SVGIG in the germline V gene (reference sequence). The CDR3 length is 14 residues. Trimming at V came to 8 bases and at J to 6 bases, leaving 14 bases not matched to a gene. The CDR3 region is CATNPRTGMSEAFF. The CDR3 region has the DNA TGTGCCACCAATCCCAGGACAGGGATGTCTGAAGCTTTCTTT.

The chain is built from TRBV7-3 and TRBJ2-2; D remains unclear. Trimming pared 5 bases from V and 5 bases from J, leaving 9 bases between. Germline CDR1 SGHTA, CDR2 FQGTGA. This CDR3 region has 13 residues. The CDR3 reads CASSPLETGELFF. Here the CDR3 DNA reads TGTGCCAGCAGCCCCCTGGAGACCGGGGAGCTGTTTTTT.

The CDR3 sequence: CASSDGTSGKTDTQYF. The CDR3 nucleotides read TGCGCCAGCAGCGACGGGACTAGCGGGAAAACAGATACGCAGTATTTT. The chain is built from TRBV5-1 and TRBJ2-3; 13 bases agree with TRBD2. With V trimmed by 4 bases and J by 3 bases, 5 bases remained unmatched. There are 16 residues in the CDR3. The V gene's germline CDR1 is SGHRS and CDR2 YFSETQ. Variable domain in full (rest from reference TRBV5-1 and TRBJ2-3): KAGVTQTPRYLIKTRGQQVTLSCSPISGHRSVSWYQQTPGQGLQFLFEYFSETQRNKGNFPGRFSGRQFSNSRSEMNVSTLELGDSALYLCASSDGTSGKTDTQYFGPGTRLTVL.

The chain has TRBV9 and TRBJ2-2, with 15 nucleotides matching TRBD2. Germline CDR1 and CDR2: SGDLS and YYNGEE. This CDR3 has 18 amino acids. The trim removed 6 bases at V and 3 bases at J, leaving 9 bases unmatched. CDR3 residues: CASKPGLAGGPDTGELFF. The CDR3 DNA follows: TGTGCCAGCAAACCTGGACTAGCGGGAGGGCCGGACACCGGGGAGCTGTTTTTT. The full variable domain, rest sourced from reference TRBV9 and TRBJ2-2, is DSGVTQTPKHLITATGQRVTLRCSPRSGDLSVYWYQQSLDQGLQFLIQYYNGEERAKGNILERFSAQQFPDLHSELNLSSLELGDSALYFCASKPGLAGGPDTGELFFGEGSRLTVL.

This clone appeared a few times. This sequence joins TRBV5-1 and TRBJ1-1; 7 bases line up with TRBD1. V dropped 4 bases and J dropped 1; count of bases not matched to a gene: 10. In germline, CDR1 is SGHRS, CDR2 YFSETQ. The CDR3 runs to 16 residues. The CDR3 region is CASSLPGGNWNTEAFF. Written as DNA, the CDR3 is TGCGCCAGCAGCCTCCCAGGGGGAAACTGGAACACTGAAGCTTTCTTT.

This chain uses TRBV28 with TRBJ2-3; 10 bases are a match to TRBD1. V was clipped by 5 bases and J by 6 bases; unmatched bases: 8. CDR1 is MDHEN, CDR2 SYDVKM, per germline. CDR3 size: 15 residues. The CDR3 DNA reads TGTGCCAGCAGTCTCGGGACAGGGGTTTCGGATACGCAGTATTTT. Residues: CASSLGTGVSDTQYF.

The rearrangement uses TRBV11-1 and TRBJ2-2; D gene ambiguous. This CDR3 is built from 16 residues. V shed 0 bases and J shed 2 bases, with 10 bases lying between them. Per the germline V gene, CDR1 is SGHAT and CDR2 is FQDESV (reference sequence). The CDR3 sequence is CASSLAHGFNTGELFF. CDR3 DNA sequence: TGTGCCAGCAGCTTAGCGCACGGGTTCAACACCGGGGAGCTGTTTTTT.

The J gene is TRBJ2-5, the V gene TRBV27; D remains unclear. In germline, CDR1 is MNHEY, CDR2 SMNVEV (reference sequence). CDR3 length equals 14 residues. The V and J ends lost 1 base and 3 bases respectively, with 9 bases between them. The CDR3 coding sequence is TGTGCCAGCAGTTTATTCGGGTCCGAAGAGACCCAGTACTTC. Amino acids: CASSLFGSEETQYF.

The chain uses TRBV30 and TRBJ1-1; D is uncertain. Trimming removed 7 bases at V and 1 base at J, with 13 bases between. The CDR3 contains 13 residues. Germline CDR1 reads GTSNPN; CDR2 reads SVGIG (reference sequence). The CDR3 coding sequence is TGTGCCTCTAAACGCCGTGGGAACACTGAAGCTTTCTTT. Amino acids: CASKRRGNTEAFF.

This rearrangement joins TRBV2 to TRBJ2-1, with 9 bases that match TRBD2. The length of the CDR3 is 16 residues. CDR1 and CDR2 from the germline V gene are SNHLY and FYNNEI. With V trimmed by 6 bases and J by 6 bases, 12 bases remained unmatched. CDR3 DNA sequence: TGTGCCAGCAGGGGGGTTTTAGCGGGAGTATCCAATGAGCAGTTCTTC. Translation: CASRGVLAGVSNEQFF.

The rearrangement joins TRBV12-1 to TRBJ2-4; the table's D call, TRBD2, was not checked against the DNA. TRBV12-1 is shown as a pseudogene. The length of the CDR3 is 16 residues. The CDR3 loop reads CASSFPRGLAKNIQYF. The CDR3 DNA is TGTGCCAGCAGCTTTCCCCGGGGACTAGCCAAAAACATTCAGTACTTC.

The gene calls are TRBV27 and TRBJ2-2; weak D call: TRBD1 (5 bases). V was clipped by 6 bases and J by 2 bases, with 16 bases between them. This CDR3 spans 16 amino acids. In germline, CDR1 is MNHEY, CDR2 SMNVEV (reference sequence). In nucleotides, the CDR3 is TGTGCCAGCAGCTTTAGTGGGGCACCTAACACCGGGGAGCTGTTTTTT. It specifies CASSFSGAPNTGELFF.